The next 7 T cell receptor beta chains were all read from a single sample in a study of molecular identifiers for immune sequencing clone quantification. One entry per CDR3 protein results from TCRdb running MiXCR on the PCR reads. The repertoire holds about 510,000 distinct CDR3 sequences, with 20% to 25% as singletons. The sequenced sample consisted of naive CD8+ T cells from blood, with Jurkat cell RNA spiked in. Noted subset: FACS-sorted CD8+CD4-CCR7+CD45RA+ naive T cells. These receptors originate from a human donor in good health. Some libraries in this study had Jurkat cell RNA spiked in.

This clonotype came up many times. The chain has TRBV11-1 and TRBJ2-7; D gene unclear. Germline CDR1 and CDR2: SGHAT and FQDESV (reference sequence). V gave up 5 bases and J gave up 2 bases, with 10 bases separating them. The CDR3 contains 13 residues. Here the CDR3 DNA reads TGTGCCAGCAGCCCAGACGGTACCTACGAGCAGTACTTC. Translating gives CASSPDGTYEQYF.

This clonotype was seen a handful of times. The rearrangement joins TRBV9 to TRBJ2-3; D remains unclear. V dropped 0 bases and J dropped 1 base, with 9 bases sitting between them. Germline CDR1 reads SGDLS; CDR2 reads YYNGEE. The CDR3 is made up of 15 amino acids. CDR3 in amino acids: CASSVDGRGTDTQYF. As DNA, the CDR3 is TGTGCCAGCAGCGTAGACGGAAGGGGCACAGATACGCAGTATTTT.

This clonotype was counted only a few times. Relative to the germline gene, one junction end is altered; a read error may explain this. The genes are TRBV30 and TRBJ2-1; no definite D call. The CDR3 loop spans 12 amino acids. Germline loops: CDR1 GTSNPN, CDR2 SVGIG (reference sequence). Here the CDR3 reads CAWSVSDNEQFF. The CDR3 DNA sequence: TGTGCCTGGAGTGTCTCCGACAATGAGCAGTTCTTC.

This clonotype has a handful of counts. The J gene is TRBJ2-1, the V gene TRBV19; D gene uncertain. In germline, CDR1 is LNHDA, CDR2 SQIVND (reference sequence). The CDR3 runs to 12 residues. Trimming removed 3 bases from V and 2 bases from J, with 2 bases in between. The CDR3 region is CASSIPYNEQFF. CDR3 bases: TGTGCCAGTAGTATTCCCTACAATGAGCAGTTCTTC.

As to this clonotype: A much more abundant neighbour one base away suggests this may be a read error. The rearrangement joins TRBV12-3 or TRBV12-4 to TRBJ2-5; 10 nucleotides align to TRBD2. The CDR3 extends over 15 amino acids. J lost 5 bases, V lost 5 bases, and 8 bases had no gene match. The CDR3 sequence: CASSPPSGGSETQYF. The DNA of the CDR3 is TGTGCCAGCAGTCCGCCTAGCGGGGGATCGGAGACCCAGTACTTC.

This clonotype has a count of ten or more. The chain uses TRBV7-9 and TRBJ2-6, with a tentative D call TRBD1 (5 bases). CDR1 is SEHNR and CDR2 is FQNEAQ in the germline V gene (reference sequence). V lost 5 bases to trimming and J lost 0 bases, with 14 bases between them. This CDR3 is 17 amino acids long. The CDR3 loop is CASSNLDNPSGANVLTF. The CDR3 DNA sequence: TGTGCCAGCAGCAACTTGGACAACCCCTCTGGGGCCAACGTCCTGACTTTC.

This clonotype was detected only a few times. The CDR3 DNA sequence: TGTGCCAGCAGACAGGGGGCCGGCTATGGCTACACCTTC. This codes for CASRQGAGYGYTF. V gene TRBV12-3 or TRBV12-4 combines with J gene TRBJ1-2, with TRBD1 matching 9 bases. Unmatched junction bases numbered 3, after V lost 6 bases and J lost 4 bases. The length of the CDR3 is 13 residues.